Presented here are 17 T cell receptor beta chains from one specimen sequenced in a study of blood T cell repertoires in COVID-19. The repertoire was sequenced with immunoSEQ multiplex PCR; TCRdb's copy has only in-frame clones and lacks some. The sample has 270,000 or so clones, approximately 84% seen once. The sequencing sample was made of PBMCs or T cells enriched from blood (not recorded which). The receptors shown here come from a man aged 50-59 years who had recovered from COVID-19.

V is TRBV4-2 and J is TRBJ1-2; 8 bases are shared with TRBD1. The junction had 4 bases not matched to a gene; V was cut back by 2 bases and J by 5 bases. The CDR3 length is 14 residues. Per germline, CDR1 LGHNA and CDR2 YNFKEQ. The CDR3 DNA reads TGTGCCAGCAGCCAAACAGGGGGATTGTATGGCTACACCTTC. Amino acid sequence: CASSQTGGLYGYTF.

This clone turned up a few times. The chain links TRBV7-8 to TRBJ1-5, with a possible D match to TRBD1 (6 bases). CDR3 size: 16 residues. The germline V gene has CDR1 SGHVS and CDR2 FQNEAQ. V was shortened by 4 bases and J by 2 bases, with 15 bases between the two germline ends. CDR3 in amino acids: CASSSRRGGGNQPQHF. For the CDR3, the DNA is TGTGCCAGCAGCTCCCGTAGAGGGGGTGGCAATCAGCCCCAGCATTTT. Full variable domain (missing parts from reference TRBV7-8 and TRBJ1-5): GAGVSQSPRYKVAKRGQDVALRCDPISGHVSLFWYQQALGQGPEFLTYFQNEAQLDKSGLPSDRFFAERPEGSVSTLKIQRTQQEDSAVYLCASSSRRGGGNQPQHFGDGTRLSIL.

A single count supports this clone. The rearrangement uses TRBV5-1 and TRBJ2-2; 12 bases agree with TRBD2. V lost 3 bases and J lost 4; bases outside the gene matches: 7. The CDR3 sequence is 17 residues long. Per the germline V gene, CDR1 is SGHRS and CDR2 is YFSETQ. This CDR3 reads CASSSTSGGTSTGELFF. As DNA, the CDR3 is TGCGCCAGCAGCTCGACTAGCGGGGGAACATCCACCGGGGAGCTGTTTTTT.

This chain links TRBV4-1 with TRBJ1-5; 7 nucleotides agree with TRBD1. V shed 0 bases, J shed 7 bases, and the junction held 6 bases outside the gene matches. CDR1 MGHRA and CDR2 YSYEKL come from the germline V gene. The CDR3 contains 15 residues. Written as DNA, the CDR3 is TGCGCCAGCAGCCAAGATGACAGGGCGAACCAGCCCCAGCATTTT. Translation gives CASSQDDRANQPQHF.

V and J are TRBV4-2 and TRBJ2-7, with TRBD2 identical over 9 bases. Germline loops: CDR1 LGHNA, CDR2 YNFKEQ. The CDR3 sequence is 15 residues long. With V trimmed by 1 base and J by 1 base, 2 bases remained unmatched. CDR3 residues: CASSQASGDSYEQYF. The CDR3 DNA reads as TGTGCCAGCAGCCAAGCTAGCGGGGATTCCTACGAGCAGTACTTC.

The chain is built from TRBV5-4 and TRBJ2-7, with D perhaps TRBD2 (6 bases). CDR1 SGHNT and CDR2 YYREEE come from the germline V gene (reference sequence). V was clipped by 5 bases and J by 2 bases, with 11 bases between them. This CDR3 contains 13 residues. The CDR3 nucleotides are TGTGCCAGCAGAAATCGGGGGACCTACGAGCAGTACTTC. Amino acid sequence: CASRNRGTYEQYF.

The DNA of the CDR3 is TGTGCCATAAGACAGGGAGAAGGGGAAAAACTGTTTTTT. It codes for CAIRQGEGEKLFF. The chain is built from TRBV10-3 and TRBJ1-4; 7 bases map to TRBD1. The J segment lost 8 bases and the V segment lost 9 bases, leaving 9 bases of the junction unmatched. The V gene's germline CDR1 is ENHRY and CDR2 SYGVKD. The CDR3 runs 13 residues.

This chain links TRBV6-5 with TRBJ2-7; 9 bases match TRBD2. The length of the CDR3 is 16 residues. Trimming took 0 bases from V and 7 from J; bases not matched to a gene: 10. Germline loops: CDR1 MNHEY, CDR2 SVGAGI. This CDR3 reads CASSYSPTSGRREQYF. The DNA for the CDR3 is TGTGCCAGCAGTTACTCGCCGACTAGCGGACGTAGGGAGCAGTACTTC.

This clone was observed a single time. V is TRBV28 and J is TRBJ2-7; D is unclear. Trimming removed 3 bases at V and 1 base at J, with 13 bases between. Germline assignment: CDR1 MDHEN and CDR2 SYDVKM. This CDR3 has 15 amino acids. The CDR3 DNA reads as TGTGCCAGCAGTTTCCTTTCGGCCGGGTCCTACGAGCAGTACTTC. This codes for CASSFLSAGSYEQYF.

This clone was observed a single time. The genes are TRBV4-3 and TRBJ2-6, with unresolved D. Germline V gene sequence: CDR1 LGHNA, CDR2 YSLEER. Trimming pared 0 bases from V and 0 bases from J, leaving 12 bases between. The CDR3 sequence is 18 residues long. CDR3 nucleotides: TGCGCCAGCAGCCAAGAGCCCCTAACCTTCTCTGGGGCCAACGTCCTGACTTTC. Translating gives CASSQEPLTFSGANVLTF.

This clone has a handful of counts. V usage is TRBV5-4 and J usage is TRBJ1-4; no reliable D call. The CDR3 sequence is 17 residues long. The germline gives CDR1 SGHNT, CDR2 YYREEE (reference sequence). Deletions cut 4 bases from V and 8 bases from J, with 24 bases between. CDR3 sequence reads: CASSPSGSSSRGEKLFF. CDR3 in DNA: TGTGCCAGCAGCCCGAGCGGATCGAGTTCCAGAGGGGAAAAACTGTTTTTT. The complete variable domain, with remaining parts taken from reference TRBV5-4 and TRBJ1-4, reads ETGVTQSPTHLIKTRGQQVTLRCSSQSGHNTVSWYQQALGQGPQFIFQYYREEENGRGNFPPRFSGLQFPNYSSELNVNALELDDSALYLCASSPSGSSSRGEKLFFGSGTQLSVL.

Turning to this clone: A read error may produce the germline difference seen at one junction end. The rearrangement uses TRBV6-1 and TRBJ2-7, with D hard to call. This CDR3 region has 13 residues. Germline CDR1 and CDR2: MNHNS and SASEGT. CDR3 in DNA: TGTGCCAGCAGGGAAGAACTGGCCTACGAGCAGTACTTC. Its protein is CASREELAYEQYF.

The genes are TRBV5-1 and TRBJ1-4; D gene unclear. Deletions cut 4 bases from V and 0 bases from J, with 10 bases between. Germline-derived CDR1 and CDR2 are SGHRS and YFSETQ. This CDR3 spans 15 amino acids. The CDR3 reads CASSPATATNEKLFF. The CDR3 bases are TGCGCCAGCAGCCCCGCAACAGCAACTAATGAAAAACTGTTTTTT.

This rearrangement joins TRBV19 to TRBJ2-7; a weak D match, TRBD2 (5 bases). The V end lost 4 bases, the J end lost 3 bases, and 16 bases lay between the germline ends. The germline V gene has CDR1 LNHDA and CDR2 SQIVND (reference sequence). There are 15 residues in the CDR3. CDR3 in amino acids: CASSNPSTGSYEQYF. CDR3 DNA: TGTGCCAGTAGTAACCCCTCGACTGGGAGCTACGAGCAGTACTTC. Drawing the rest from reference TRBV19 and TRBJ2-7, the complete variable domain is DGGITQSPKYLFRKEGQNVTLSCEQNLNHDAMYWYRQDPGQGLRLIYYSQIVNDFQKGDIAEGYSVSREKKESFPLTVTSAQKNPTAFYLCASSNPSTGSYEQYFGPGTRLTVT.

The gene calls are TRBV5-1 and TRBJ1-1, with D perhaps TRBD1 (6 bases). The CDR3 length is 15 residues. V was pared by 4 bases and J by 1 base, with 14 bases between. The germline CDR1 and CDR2 sequences are SGHRS and YFSETQ. CDR3 residues: CASSATQGQNTEAFF. CDR3 nucleotide sequence: TGCGCCAGCAGCGCTACACAGGGTCAGAACACTGAAGCTTTCTTT.

This chain joins TRBV12-3 or TRBV12-4 and TRBJ2-2, with D perhaps TRBD1 (6 bases). The V end was cut by 6 bases, the J end by 4 bases, with 9 bases between. The CDR3 consists of 13 residues. The CDR3 spells CASRRTVTGELFF. CDR3 bases: TGTGCCAGCAGAAGGACAGTCACCGGGGAGCTGTTTTTT.

This chain joins TRBV10-3 and TRBJ2-3; 7 nucleotides agree with TRBD2. Per the germline V gene, CDR1 is ENHRY and CDR2 is SYGVKD. The V and J ends lost 0 bases and 3 bases, in that order; junction bases with no gene match: 0. The CDR3 spans 14 residues. The CDR3: CAISESSGTDTQYF. CDR3 in DNA: TGTGCCATCAGTGAGTCTAGCGGGACAGATACGCAGTATTTT.